The clone carrying this T cell receptor (beta chain) was found once. These data are taken from a study of CD8 T cells in Susac syndrome. With random hexamers, 0.5 to 1 ug RNA was reverse transcribed. Coverage of TCR beta CDR3 amplification by immunoSEQ multiplex PCR extended to 54 Vbeta and 13 Jbeta. Each CDR3 protein is one row after TCRdb ran MiXCR on the immunoSEQ multiplex PCR reads. The table has 100,000 to 150,000 distinct CDR3 sequences, 94% seen once; the top ten hold 0.098%. CD8+ and CD4+ T cells from blood underwent TCR beta sequencing, which was carried out in a high-throughput format. Negative isolation was used for CD8+ and CD4+ T cells and FACS enrichment for TEMRA cells. The length of the CDR3 is 15 residues. Trimming shortened V by 6 bases and J by 7 bases, and 19 bases separated the two germline ends. In germline, CDR1 is MNHEY, CDR2 SVGEGT.

This TCR derives from a human donor in good health. The rearrangement links TRBV6-2 or TRBV6-3 to TRBJ2-1, with D possibly TRBD2 on 5 matching bases. Sequenced input: CD4+ T cells from PBMCs. CDR3 nucleotides: TGTGCCAGCAGACCCCAAGAGGGCGGAGGAAATGAGCAGTTCTTC. Protein sequence: CASRPQEGGGNEQFF.